This T cell receptor (beta chain) was identified during a study of cytomegalovirus exposure and HLA in healthy donors. As for the study in general: Inside one of the first data releases sat roughly 80 million unique TCRs taken from HLA-typed donors. The study, taken as a whole, reports: Earlier analysis found most TCR beta V segments productive about 87% or about 30% of the time. The later analysis indicated that the majority of CMV-associated TCR beta chains appeared HLA-restricted. Follow-up analysis found HLA locus-dependent TCR association rates, highest for DRB1 and lowest for HLA-C.

A note on this clone: Its antigen is undetermined.

The study ran its PCR with 60 Vbeta and 13 Jbeta primers. Profiling relied on immunoSEQ multiplex PCR, and the TCRdb table lists in-frame clones only, not all of them. This sample has about 130,000 clones, with 80% found just once. Germline V gene sequence: CDR1 SEHNR, CDR2 FQNEAQ (reference sequence). V lost 2 bases and J 10 bases, leaving 12 bases between the germline ends. The CDR3 has 13 amino acids. This TCR was recovered from a male donor in good health and CMV-seronegative. The V and J genes are TRBV7-9 and TRBJ2-1; D may be TRBD2 (5 bases). Input material: PBMCs. This CDR3 reads CASSLIGVREQFF. CDR3 nucleotide sequence: TGTGCCAGCAGCTTAATCGGGGTCAGGGAGCAGTTCTTC.